The 20 T cell receptor beta chains below were found in one sample sequenced in a study of blood T cell repertoires in COVID-19. Clones were sequenced by immunoSEQ multiplex PCR, and TCRdb holds only the in-frame ones, with some missing. The sample holds roughly 340,000 clones, 90% to 95% seen once. The source material was peripheral blood. Receptor source: a woman younger than 30 who had recovered from COVID-19.

With regard to this clone: This sample includes further DNA sequences coding for the same CDR3. The chain employs TRBV7-2 and TRBJ1-2; 11 bases are shared with TRBD1. Germline lookup yields CDR1 SGHTA and CDR2 FQGNSA. The CDR3 loop spans 15 amino acids. V trimming: 1 base; J trimming: 5 bases; junction bases outside the gene matches: 3. This CDR3 is CASSLVGQGAYGYTF. The DNA of the CDR3 is TGTGCCAGCAGCTTAGTTGGACAGGGGGCGTATGGCTACACCTTC.

The chain uses TRBV5-1 and TRBJ2-6, with D possibly matching TRBD2 (6 bases). CDR1 and CDR2 (germline): SGHRS, YFSETQ. The CDR3 extends over 16 amino acids. V was cut by 4 bases and J by 2 bases, with 13 bases left in between. The CDR3 protein is CASSLGRGAGANVLTF. The CDR3 DNA reads as TGCGCCAGCAGCCTCGGGAGAGGGGCTGGGGCCAACGTCCTGACTTTC.

V usage is TRBV19 and J usage is TRBJ2-2; no firm D call. CDR3 length: 13 amino acids. Looked up from germline, CDR1 is LNHDA and CDR2 is SQIVND (reference sequence). Trimming removed 3 bases from V and 6 bases from J, with 8 bases in between. Here the CDR3 reads CASSIRLAGELFF. For the CDR3, the DNA is TGTGCCAGTAGTATTAGGCTAGCCGGGGAGCTGTTTTTT.

The CDR3 DNA follows: TGTGCCAGCAGTAAACTGAGTACAGGGGCTCCTGGCTACACCTTC. Residues: CASSKLSTGAPGYTF. V gene TRBV2 combines with J gene TRBJ1-2; 7 bases fit TRBD1. The CDR3 has 15 amino acids. V dropped 5 bases and J dropped 7; count of bases not matched to a gene: 13. Germline values: CDR1 SNHLY, CDR2 FYNNEI.

The chain combines TRBV7-9 with TRBJ1-5, with D perhaps matching TRBD1 (6 bases). Germline values: CDR1 SEHNR, CDR2 FQNEAQ (reference sequence). V gave up 5 bases and J gave up 2 bases, with 10 bases separating them. CDR3 length: 14 amino acids. In nucleotides, the CDR3 is TGTGCCAGCAGCCCCGAGGGGGGCAATCAGCCCCAGCATTTT. Its translation: CASSPEGGNQPQHF.

This clone appeared a single time. The chain recombines TRBV28 with TRBJ2-5, with TRBD2 matching 8 bases. The CDR3 covers 15 residues. V lost 2 bases to trimming and J lost 6 bases; unmatched junction nucleotides: 8. Germline CDR1 MDHEN, CDR2 SYDVKM. The chain's CDR3 is CASSLRAGAVKTQYF. The CDR3 coding sequence is TGTGCCAGCAGTTTAAGAGCGGGAGCGGTAAAGACCCAGTACTTC.

V gene TRBV19 combines with J gene TRBJ1-4, with D tentatively TRBD1 (6 bases). Between the trimmed V and J ends, which lost 7 bases and 7 bases, there was a span of 13 bases. Per germline, CDR1 LNHDA and CDR2 SQIVND (reference sequence). This CDR3 has 13 amino acids. The CDR3 DNA follows: TGTGCCAGTACTGGACAGATAGGTGAAAAACTGTTTTTT. Translated, it gives CASTGQIGEKLFF.

The rearrangement joins TRBV2 to TRBJ2-5; no clear D. Trimming removed 2 bases at V and 5 bases at J, with 3 bases between. This CDR3 spans 11 amino acids. CDR1 is SNHLY, CDR2 FYNNEI, per germline. The CDR3 region has the DNA TGTGCCAGCAGTGAACATGAGACCCAGTACTTC. This translates into CASSEHETQYF.

This chain links TRBV7-2 with TRBJ2-3; D gene ambiguous. CDR1 SGHTA and CDR2 FQGNSA come from the germline V gene. The CDR3 is 14 amino acids. The V gene lost 5 bases and the J gene lost 1 base, with 10 bases spanning the gap. The DNA of the CDR3 is TGTGCCAGCAGCCCCCATCGGGGCACAGATACGCAGTATTTT. This sequence encodes CASSPHRGTDTQYF.

This clone was observed once. This chain connects TRBV20-1 to TRBJ2-1, with TRBD2 matching 11 bases. The CDR3 runs to 15 residues. CDR1 is DFQATT and CDR2 is SNEGSKA in the germline V gene (reference sequence). The J segment lost 3 bases and the V segment lost 3 bases, leaving 4 bases of the junction unmatched. The CDR3 sequence: CSASDTSGGYNEQFF. The CDR3 nucleotides read TGCAGTGCTAGTGACACTAGCGGGGGCTACAATGAGCAGTTCTTC.

The chain uses TRBV7-2 and TRBJ1-4, with a weak D call TRBD1 (5 bases). The germline V gene has CDR1 SGHTA and CDR2 FQGNSA. CDR3 size: 14 residues. Trimming stripped 5 bases from V and 4 bases from J, with 11 bases between. CDR3 in amino acids: CASSLTGNNEKLFF. Written as DNA, the CDR3 is TGTGCCAGCAGCCTAACAGGAAATAATGAAAAACTGTTTTTT.

This chain connects TRBV29-1 to TRBJ2-5; perhaps TRBD2 as D (6 bases). CDR3 length equals 12 residues. Trimming removed 7 bases from V and 2 bases from J, with 11 bases in between. Germline CDR1 is SQVTM and CDR2 is ANQGSEA. CDR3 in DNA: TGCAGCGCTTCGGAGGGACAAGAGACCCAGTACTTC. This sequence encodes CSASEGQETQYF.

The chain recombines TRBV4-3 with TRBJ1-1; D uncertain. The V and J ends lost 3 bases and 10 bases respectively, with 12 bases between them. This CDR3 comprises 12 residues. The germline V gene has CDR1 LGHNA and CDR2 YSLEER. The CDR3 region has the DNA TGCGCCAGCAGCCATGGCGGCCCGAGAGCTTTCTTT. It specifies CASSHGGPRAFF.

The V call is TRBV3-1 (or the pseudogene TRBV3-2), the J call TRBJ2-1; D call uncertain. The germline gives CDR1 LGHDT, CDR2 YNNKEL (reference sequence). CDR3 length: 13 amino acids. The V end lost 1 base, the J end lost 8 bases, and 9 bases lay between the germline ends. The CDR3 is CASSQVQRDEQFF. The CDR3 coding sequence is TGTGCCAGCAGCCAAGTCCAAAGAGATGAGCAGTTCTTC.

Only a few counts were recorded for this clone. The chain links TRBV7-2 to TRBJ2-1; TRBD2 agrees at 8 bases. The CDR3 loop spans 16 amino acids. Germline values: CDR1 SGHTA, CDR2 FQGNSA. Losses at the gene ends were 1 base for V and 10 bases for J; bases not matched to a gene: 12. CDR3 residues: CASSLGLRGRSGEQFF. The DNA for the CDR3 is TGTGCCAGCAGCTTAGGTCTTCGCGGGAGGTCGGGGGAGCAGTTCTTC. Full variable domain (outside the CDR3, taken from reference TRBV7-2 and TRBJ2-1): GAGVSQSPSNKVTEKGKDVELRCDPISGHTALYWYRQSLGQGLEFLIYFQGNSAPDKSGLPSDRFSAERTGGSVSTLTIQRTQQEDSAVYLCASSLGLRGRSGEQFFGPGTRLTVL.

This rearrangement joins TRBV2 to TRBJ2-1, with TRBD2 identical over 10 bases. This CDR3 region has 13 residues. CDR1 is SNHLY, CDR2 FYNNEI, per germline. The V gene end was trimmed by 6 bases and the J gene end by 6 bases; junction bases not matched to a gene: 2. CDR3 sequence: CASSLAGANEQFF. The CDR3 DNA reads TGTGCCAGCAGCCTAGCGGGAGCCAATGAGCAGTTCTTC.

The V call is TRBV4-3, the J call TRBJ2-3; 7 bases agree with TRBD1. The V gene's germline CDR1 is LGHNA and CDR2 YSLEER. The CDR3 runs to 21 residues. J gave up 0 bases and V 1 base, and 19 bases lay outside the gene matches. CDR3 coding DNA: TGCGCCAGCAGCCAAGGATTCAAAACAGGGGACAGATTGACTAGCACAGATACGCAGTATTTT. Amino acid sequence: CASSQGFKTGDRLTSTDTQYF.

The chain has TRBV7-6 and TRBJ2-3; 9 bases line up with TRBD2. Germline trimming cut 5 bases from V and 4 bases from J; bases unmatched to any gene: 10. Germline CDR1 reads SGHVS; CDR2 reads FNYEAQ. The CDR3 is 16 residues long. CDR3 in DNA: TGTGCCAGCAGCAGGCCTAGCGGGATGGGACCAGATACGCAGTATTTT. This translates into CASSRPSGMGPDTQYF.

The chain joins TRBV7-2 to TRBJ2-1; 8 nucleotides agree with TRBD2. V lost 8 bases to trimming and J lost 7 bases; unmatched junction nucleotides: 10. In germline, CDR1 is SGHTA, CDR2 FQGNSA. The CDR3 spans 14 residues. CDR3 bases: TGTGCCAGCGGGGCAAGCGGGAGAGGTAATGAGCAGTTCTTC. It codes for CASGASGRGNEQFF.

This clone was seen only once. The rearrangement joins TRBV5-1 to TRBJ2-7, with TRBD2 as a possible D gene (5 bases). The V gene's germline CDR1 is SGHRS and CDR2 YFSETQ. This CDR3 region has 16 residues. V lost 4 bases and J lost 5, with 22 bases in between. CDR3 loop: CASSPEGAYTSNEQYV. The CDR3 nucleotides read TGCGCCAGCAGCCCCGAGGGCGCCTACACCTCTAACGAGCAGTACGTC.